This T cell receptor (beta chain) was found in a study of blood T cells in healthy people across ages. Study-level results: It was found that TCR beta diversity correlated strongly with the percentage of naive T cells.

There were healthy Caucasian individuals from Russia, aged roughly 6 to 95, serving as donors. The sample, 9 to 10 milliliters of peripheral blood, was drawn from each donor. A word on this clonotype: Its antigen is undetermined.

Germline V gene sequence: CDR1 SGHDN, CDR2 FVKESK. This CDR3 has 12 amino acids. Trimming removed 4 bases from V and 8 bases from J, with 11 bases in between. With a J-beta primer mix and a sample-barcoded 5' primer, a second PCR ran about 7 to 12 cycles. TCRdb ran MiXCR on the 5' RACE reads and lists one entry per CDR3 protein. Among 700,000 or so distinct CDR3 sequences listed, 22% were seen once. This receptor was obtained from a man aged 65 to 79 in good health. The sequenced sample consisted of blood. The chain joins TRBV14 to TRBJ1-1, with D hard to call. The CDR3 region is CASSRDVREAFF. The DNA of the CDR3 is TGTGCCAGCAGCCGAGACGTAAGAGAAGCTTTCTTT.